This TCR beta chain derives from a study of graft-versus-host responses after intestinal transplantation. Whole-study context: Recipients obtained multivisceral, liver-intestinal, or isolated intestinal transplants.

Details on this clone: The antigen remains unidentified.

Generated by immunoSEQ multiplex PCR, the TCRdb table keeps only in-frame clones and is missing some. The sample lists about 120,000 clones, around nine tenths occurring once. Per germline, CDR1 SGHVS and CDR2 FNYEAQ. This CDR3 comprises 15 residues. Losses at the gene ends were 6 bases for V and 9 bases for J; bases not matched to a gene: 14. The sample was unstimulated CD4+ T cells sorted from spleen or lymph node cells, taken before intestinal transplant. The clonotype originates from a human donor who received an intestinal transplant. The rearrangement uses TRBV7-6 and TRBJ2-7; 10 bases match TRBD1. DNA for the CDR3: TGTGCCAGCAGTTCCCCGGACAGGGGGTTGGGGGGGCAGTACTTC. It yields the protein CASSSPDRGLGGQYF.